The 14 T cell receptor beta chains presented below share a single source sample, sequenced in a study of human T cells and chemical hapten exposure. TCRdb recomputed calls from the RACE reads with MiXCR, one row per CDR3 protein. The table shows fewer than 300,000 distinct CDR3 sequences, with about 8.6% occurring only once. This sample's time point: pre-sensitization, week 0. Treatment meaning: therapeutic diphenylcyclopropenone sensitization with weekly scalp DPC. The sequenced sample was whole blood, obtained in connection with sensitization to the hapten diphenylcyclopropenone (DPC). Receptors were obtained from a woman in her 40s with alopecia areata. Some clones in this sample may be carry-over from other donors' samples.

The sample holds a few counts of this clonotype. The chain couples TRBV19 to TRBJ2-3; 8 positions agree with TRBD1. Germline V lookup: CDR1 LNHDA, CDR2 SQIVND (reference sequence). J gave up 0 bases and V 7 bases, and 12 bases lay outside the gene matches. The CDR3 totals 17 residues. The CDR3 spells CASTGGQGVGSTDTQYF. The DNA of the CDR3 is TGTGCCAGTACCGGCGGACAGGGTGTCGGAAGCACAGATACGCAGTATTTT. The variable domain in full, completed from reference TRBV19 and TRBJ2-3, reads DGGITQSPKYLFRKEGQNVTLSCEQNLNHDAMYWYRQDPGQGLRLIYYSQIVNDFQKGDIAEGYSVSREKKESFPLTVTSAQKNPTAFYLCASTGGQGVGSTDTQYFGPGTRLTVL.

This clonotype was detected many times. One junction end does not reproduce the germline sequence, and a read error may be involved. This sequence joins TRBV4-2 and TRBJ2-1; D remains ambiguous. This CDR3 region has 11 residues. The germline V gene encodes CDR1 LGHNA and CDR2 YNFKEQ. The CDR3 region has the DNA TGTGCCAGCAGCCAAGGGCTACTTCATTACTTC. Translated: CASSQGLLHYF.

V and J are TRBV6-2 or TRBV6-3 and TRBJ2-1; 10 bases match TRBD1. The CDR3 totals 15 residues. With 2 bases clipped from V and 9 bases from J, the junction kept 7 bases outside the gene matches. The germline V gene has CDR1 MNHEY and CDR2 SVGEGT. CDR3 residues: CASSYQGDRGTEQFF. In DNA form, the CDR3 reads TGTGCCAGCAGTTACCAGGGGGACAGGGGTACTGAGCAGTTCTTC.

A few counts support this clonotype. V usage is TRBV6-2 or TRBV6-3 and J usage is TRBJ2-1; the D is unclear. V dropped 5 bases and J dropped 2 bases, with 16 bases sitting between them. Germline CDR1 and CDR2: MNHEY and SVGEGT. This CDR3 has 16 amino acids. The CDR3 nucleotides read TGTGCCAGCAGTGGATTTATAGCCTCCACCTACAATGAGCAGTTCTTC. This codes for CASSGFIASTYNEQFF.

CDR3 nucleotide sequence: TGTGCCAGCAGCTCCTCACTATTTCCGGGGTACAATGAGCAGTTCTTC. Translation gives CASSSSLFPGYNEQFF. The rearrangement joins TRBV7-2 to TRBJ2-1; a weak D match, TRBD2 (5 bases). The CDR3 runs to 16 residues. V dropped 4 bases and J dropped 4 bases, with 17 bases sitting between them. From germline, CDR1 is SGHTA and CDR2 FQGNSA.

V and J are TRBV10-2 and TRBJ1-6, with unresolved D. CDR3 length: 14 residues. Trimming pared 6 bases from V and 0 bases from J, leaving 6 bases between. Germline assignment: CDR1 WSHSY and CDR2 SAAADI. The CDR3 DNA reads TGCGCCAGCAGGGACGGCTCCTATAATTCACCCCTCCACTTT. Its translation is CASRDGSYNSPLHF.

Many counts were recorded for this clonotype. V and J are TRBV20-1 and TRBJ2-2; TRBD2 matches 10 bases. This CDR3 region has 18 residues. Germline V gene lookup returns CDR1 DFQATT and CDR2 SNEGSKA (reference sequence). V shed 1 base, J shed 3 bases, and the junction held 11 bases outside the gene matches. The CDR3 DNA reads TGCAGTGCTAGAGTGTCAGCGGGAGGGCCAGGGTACACCGGGGAGCTGTTTTTT. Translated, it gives CSARVSAGGPGYTGELFF.

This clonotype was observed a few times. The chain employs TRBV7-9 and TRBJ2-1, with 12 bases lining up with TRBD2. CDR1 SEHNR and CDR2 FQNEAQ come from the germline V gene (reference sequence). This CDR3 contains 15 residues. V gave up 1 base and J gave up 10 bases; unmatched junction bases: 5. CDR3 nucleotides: TGTGCCAGCAGCTTAGAACTAGCGGGAGGCTGGGAGCAGTTCTTC. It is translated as CASSLELAGGWEQFF.

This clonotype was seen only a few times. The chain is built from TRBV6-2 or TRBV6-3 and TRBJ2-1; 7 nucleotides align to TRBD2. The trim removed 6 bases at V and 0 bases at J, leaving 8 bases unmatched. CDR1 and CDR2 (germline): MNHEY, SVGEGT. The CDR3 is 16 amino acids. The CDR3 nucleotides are TGTGCCAGCAGGGGGGGGAGTGGAGCCTCCTACAATGAGCAGTTCTTC. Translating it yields CASRGGSGASYNEQFF.

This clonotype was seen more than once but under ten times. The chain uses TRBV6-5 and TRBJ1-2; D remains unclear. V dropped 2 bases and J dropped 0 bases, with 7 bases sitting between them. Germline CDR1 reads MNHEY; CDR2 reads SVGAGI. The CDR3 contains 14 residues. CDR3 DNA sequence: TGTGCCAGCAGTTACACGGAAGCTAACTATGGCTACACCTTC. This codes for CASSYTEANYGYTF.

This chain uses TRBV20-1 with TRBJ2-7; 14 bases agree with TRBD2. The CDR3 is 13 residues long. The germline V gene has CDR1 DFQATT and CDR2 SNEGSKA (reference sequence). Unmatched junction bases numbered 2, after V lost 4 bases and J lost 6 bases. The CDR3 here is CSATGTSGSEQYF. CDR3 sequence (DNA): TGCAGTGCTACCGGGACTAGCGGGAGCGAGCAGTACTTC.

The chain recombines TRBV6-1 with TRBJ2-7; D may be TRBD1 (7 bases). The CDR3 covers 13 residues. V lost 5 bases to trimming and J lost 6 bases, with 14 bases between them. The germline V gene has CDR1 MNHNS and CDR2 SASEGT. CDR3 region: CASSPTGRSEQYF. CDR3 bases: TGTGCCAGCAGTCCGACAGGGAGGTCCGAGCAGTACTTC.

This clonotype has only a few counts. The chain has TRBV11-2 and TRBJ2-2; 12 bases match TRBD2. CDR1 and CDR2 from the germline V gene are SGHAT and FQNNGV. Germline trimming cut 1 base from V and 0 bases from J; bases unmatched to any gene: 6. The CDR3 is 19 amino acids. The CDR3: CASSLGLAGEWANTGELFF. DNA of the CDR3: TGTGCCAGCAGCTTAGGACTAGCGGGAGAATGGGCGAACACCGGGGAGCTGTTTTTT.

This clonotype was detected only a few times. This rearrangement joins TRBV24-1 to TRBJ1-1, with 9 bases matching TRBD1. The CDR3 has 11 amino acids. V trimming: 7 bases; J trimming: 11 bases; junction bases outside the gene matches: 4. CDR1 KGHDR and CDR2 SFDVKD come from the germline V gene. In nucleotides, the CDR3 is TGTGCCACCAGCCGACAGGGGGACGCTTTCTTT. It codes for CATSRQGDAFF.